This TCR beta chain appears in the sequencing data of a study of neurological immune-mediated disorders. Findings of the study overall: Expanded clones shared no CDR3 amino acid sequences across subjects, suggesting private repertoires in all groups.

This clonotype was detected many times. No antigen is known for it. As for the cDNA, it was generated by 5'RACE with 10-nucleotide random UMIs. TCRdb processed the 5' RACE reads anew with MiXCR; each CDR3 protein has one entry. The table has some 47,000 distinct CDR3 sequences, just under 6.5% seen once. CDR1 is SGHTA and CDR2 is FQGTGA in the germline V gene. V lost 5 bases to trimming and J lost 1 base; unmatched junction nucleotides: 9. The CDR3 totals 16 residues. Healthy control participants comprised blood bank volunteers in Maryland, USA. The cells used in sorted libraries, CD4+ or CD8+ T cells, numbered some 1 million.

Sequences were obtained from CD4+ T cells from blood. This clonotype was obtained from a woman aged 40 to 49 in good health. This chain connects TRBV7-3 to TRBJ2-3, with TRBD1 identical over 7 bases. Here the CDR3 DNA reads TGTGCCAGCAGCGCCTCCGGGACAGCCCGCACAGATACGCAGTATTTT. Protein sequence: CASSASGTARTDTQYF.